This is a list of T cell receptor beta chains from one sample in a study of human T cells and chemical hapten exposure. TCRdb processed the RACE reads anew with MiXCR; each CDR3 protein has one entry. The sample shows 300,000 to 450,000 distinct CDR3 sequences, around 5.5% of them seen only once. Sequences were derived from whole blood, sampled in connection with sensitization to the hapten diphenylcyclopropenone (DPC). The source of these receptors is a woman younger than 30 with alopecia areata. Some clones in this sample may be carry-over from other donors' samples. Each CDR3 is given with its conserved first and last residue. Each record gives: V gene, CDR3 length, D gene, J gene, clone size, CDR3 protein, CDR3 DNA. D genes are given only for firm matches. Size values are once, few and many counts, or a class for expanded clones, and some rows have none.

V: TRBV20-1; length: 12; D: TRBD1; J: TRBJ2-5; size: many; CDR3: CSATDRDGNQYF; DNA: TGCAGTGCTACCGACAGGGATGGGAACCAGTACTTC
V: TRBV4-3; length: 15; D: .; J: TRBJ1-2; size: .; CDR3: CASSQVPLSGDGYTF; DNA: TGCGCCAGCAGCCAAGTCCCCCTGTCCGGGGACGGCTACACCTTC
V: TRBV5-6; length: 15; D: .; J: TRBJ2-7; size: few; CDR3: CASSLAQGAGREQYF; DNA: TGTGCCAGCAGCTTGGCCCAGGGTGCAGGGCGGGAGCAGTACTTC
V: TRBV12-3/TRBV12-4; length: 14; D: .; J: TRBJ1-5; size: few; CDR3: CASSLGIGNQPQHF; DNA: TGTGCCAGCAGTTTAGGCATTGGCAATCAGCCCCAGCATTTT
V: TRBV5-6; length: 14; D: .; J: TRBJ1-5; size: many; CDR3: CASSLSQENQPQHF; DNA: TGTGCCAGCAGCTTATCACAAGAGAATCAGCCCCAGCATTTT
V: TRBV7-2; length: 14; D: TRBD1; J: TRBJ2-7; size: .; CDR3: CASSFAQGAREQYF; DNA: TGTGCCAGCAGCTTTGCGCAGGGGGCAAGGGAGCAGTACTTC
V: TRBV3-1; length: 15; D: .; J: TRBJ1-4; size: many; CDR3: CASSQGASGREKLFF; DNA: TGTGCCAGCAGCCAGGGGGCATCCGGGCGCGAAAAACTGTTTTTT
V: TRBV4-1; length: 16; D: .; J: TRBJ1-5; size: few; CDR3: CASSRGGWGSNQPQHF; DNA: TGCGCCAGCAGCCGCGGGGGTTGGGGGAGCAATCAGCCCCAGCATTTT
V: TRBV11-2; length: 15; D: .; J: TRBJ2-6; size: .; CDR3: CASSRDGLGTNVLTF; DNA: TGTGCCAGCAGCCGTGACGGGCTAGGGACCAACGTCCTGACTTTC
V: TRBV6-6; length: 12; D: .; J: TRBJ2-5; size: few; CDR3: CASSQSVETQYF; DNA: TGTGCCAGCAGCCAATCGGTAGAGACCCAGTACTTC
V: TRBV29-1; length: 14; D: .; J: TRBJ2-2; size: few; CDR3: CSVARDRYTGELFF; DNA: TGCAGCGTCGCCAGGGATCGGTACACCGGGGAGCTGTTTTTT
V: TRBV2; length: 14; D: .; J: TRBJ1-5; size: few; CDR3: CASRNRQSNQPQHF; DNA: TGTGCCAGCAGGAACCGGCAATCAAATCAGCCCCAGCATTTT
V: TRBV13; length: 13; D: .; J: TRBJ2-7; size: few; CDR3: CASSVGRSYEQYF; DNA: TGTGCCAGCAGCGTGGGCCGCTCCTACGAGCAGTACTTC
V: TRBV12-3/TRBV12-4; length: 13; D: .; J: TRBJ2-7; size: many; CDR3: CASSLFQGDEQYF; DNA: TGTGCCAGCAGTTTATTTCAGGGCGACGAGCAGTACTTC
V: TRBV15; length: 19; D: .; J: TRBJ1-6; size: few; CDR3: CATSRDPGPLGGLNSPLHF; DNA: TGTGCCACCAGCAGAGACCCGGGCCCCCTGGGAGGGTTGAATTCACCCCTCCACTTT
V: TRBV7-9; length: 15; D: .; J: TRBJ1-2; size: many; CDR3: CASSYEVGGGDGYTF; DNA: TGTGCCAGCAGCTATGAGGTCGGGGGAGGCGATGGCTACACCTTC
V: TRBV4-3; length: 14; D: TRBD1; J: TRBJ1-4; size: many; CDR3: CASSQELTGEKLFF; DNA: TGCGCCAGCAGCCAAGAGCTGACAGGGGAAAAACTGTTTTTT
V: TRBV5-1; length: 17; D: TRBD1; J: TRBJ1-2; size: few; CDR3: CASSSGGIGQGAYGYTF; DNA: TGCGCCAGCAGCTCCGGGGGAATTGGACAGGGGGCCTATGGCTACACCTTC
V: TRBV20-1; length: 14; D: .; J: TRBJ1-1; size: many; CDR3: CSAVAPTRNTEAFF; DNA: TGCAGTGCTGTTGCGCCGACAAGAAACACTGAAGCTTTCTTT
V: TRBV12-3/TRBV12-4; length: 15; D: TRBD1; J: TRBJ1-5; size: .; CDR3: CASSRTGAPGQPQHF; DNA: TGTGCCAGCAGTCGCACAGGGGCCCCCGGTCAGCCCCAGCATTTT
V: TRBV28; length: 15; D: .; J: TRBJ2-6; size: many; CDR3: CASSPHSSGANVLTF; DNA: TGTGCCAGCAGTCCTCATAGCTCTGGGGCCAACGTCCTGACTTTC
V: TRBV3-1; length: 16; D: TRBD2; J: TRBJ2-1; size: .; CDR3: CASSPIAGGSYNEQFF; DNA: TGTGCCAGCAGCCCAATAGCGGGGGGCTCCTACAATGAGCAGTTCTTC
V: TRBV7-9; length: 14; D: .; J: TRBJ1-1; size: .; CDR3: CASTQGVLPTEAFF; DNA: TGTGCCAGCACGCAAGGGGTGTTGCCCACTGAAGCTTTCTTT
V: TRBV11-1; length: 18; D: TRBD1; J: TRBJ1-4; size: many; CDR3: CASSSPGQGSITNEKLFF; DNA: TGTGCCAGCAGCTCGCCGGGACAGGGGAGTATAACTAATGAAAAACTGTTTTTT
V: TRBV7-6; length: 15; D: TRBD1; J: TRBJ1-1; size: many; CDR3: CASSSTGGRNTEAFF; DNA: TGTGCCAGCAGCTCGACAGGGGGCCGAAACACTGAAGCTTTCTTT
V: TRBV9; length: 13; D: TRBD1; J: TRBJ2-7; size: .; CDR3: CASSVTGGYEQYF; DNA: TGTGCCAGCAGCGTAACAGGGGGCTACGAGCAGTACTTC
V: TRBV6-5; length: 15; D: .; J: TRBJ2-1; size: .; CDR3: CASSTDGGLDYEQFF; DNA: TGTGCCAGCAGCACGGACGGGGGTCTTGACTATGAGCAGTTCTTC
V: TRBV20-1; length: 14; D: .; J: TRBJ1-5; size: few; CDR3: CSAWGLRGNQPQHF; DNA: TGCAGTGCTTGGGGTCTGCGGGGCAATCAGCCCCAGCATTTT
V: TRBV6-2/TRBV6-3; length: 15; D: TRBD1; J: TRBJ1-1; size: many; CDR3: CASSQRPDRPAEAFF; DNA: TGTGCCAGCAGTCAACGACCGGACAGGCCGGCTGAAGCTTTCTTT
V: TRBV6-2/TRBV6-3; length: 16; D: TRBD1; J: TRBJ1-5; size: many; CDR3: CASSKAPAGGNQPQHF; DNA: TGTGCCAGCAGCAAGGCCCCCGCAGGGGGAAATCAGCCCCAGCATTTT
V: TRBV5-6; length: 12; D: .; J: TRBJ2-5; size: .; CDR3: CASSSQLLPQYF; DNA: TGTGCCAGCAGCTCCCAACTACTTCCCCAGTACTTC
V: TRBV6-1; length: 14; D: TRBD1; J: TRBJ2-2; size: few; CDR3: CAVRRTGDTGELFF; DNA: TGTGCCGTCAGACGGACAGGGGATACCGGGGAGCTGTTTTTT
V: TRBV27; length: 14; D: .; J: TRBJ1-5; size: few; CDR3: CASRITGNNQPQHF; DNA: TGTGCCAGCAGAATTACAGGTAACAATCAGCCCCAGCATTTT
V: TRBV6-2/TRBV6-3; length: 16; D: .; J: TRBJ1-2; size: few; CDR3: CASSYIGTGTNYGYTF; DNA: TGTGCCAGCAGTTATATCGGAACCGGGACTAACTATGGCTACACCTTC
V: TRBV6-4; length: 13; D: .; J: TRBJ1-1; size: few; CDR3: CASRRWGSPEAFF; DNA: TGTGCCAGCAGAAGATGGGGGAGTCCTGAAGCTTTCTTT
V: TRBV6-6; length: 15; D: TRBD1; J: TRBJ1-1; size: .; CDR3: CASSYKTGVNTEAFF; DNA: TGTGCCAGCAGTTATAAGACAGGGGTTAACACTGAAGCTTTCTTT
V: TRBV27; length: 15; D: .; J: TRBJ1-1; size: few; CDR3: CASSLIGAPNTEAFF; DNA: TGTGCCAGCAGTTTAATAGGGGCACCAAACACTGAAGCTTTCTTT
V: TRBV10-3; length: 17; D: .; J: TRBJ1-1; size: .; CDR3: CATRRTAEQNAGTEAFF; DNA: TGTGCCACCCGACGGACCGCGGAACAAAATGCGGGGACTGAAGCTTTCTTT
V: TRBV6-2/TRBV6-3; length: 14; D: .; J: TRBJ1-5; size: many; CDR3: CASSYEGSNQPQHF; DNA: TGTGCCAGCAGTTACGAGGGGAGCAATCAGCCCCAGCATTTT
V: TRBV6-6; length: 13; D: .; J: TRBJ2-7; size: many; CDR3: CASSYTREYEQYF; DNA: TGTGCCAGCAGTTACACCCGGGAATACGAGCAGTACTTC
V: TRBV7-9; length: 13; D: .; J: TRBJ1-2; size: few; CDR3: CASTPNRADGYTF; DNA: TGTGCCAGCACTCCAAACAGGGCTGATGGCTACACCTTC